This T cell receptor beta chain came from a study of T cell responses to AZD1222 COVID-19 vaccine. At the level of the study: Analysis merged second doses at about 4 or about 12 weeks.

With 0 bases removed from V and 4 bases from J, the gap between germline ends came to 9 bases. This CDR3 is built from 14 residues. Germline assignment: CDR1 LGHNA and CDR2 YSLEER. Libraries were prepared by immunoSEQ multiplex PCR; TCRdb keeps only in-frame clonotypes and omits some of them. The sample has roughly 180,000 clones, about 91% seen once. The sequence was collected from an adult in good health. This specimen consisted of peripheral blood, obtained on day 0 of AZD1222 vaccination. V gene TRBV4-3 combines with J gene TRBJ1-2; weak D call: TRBD1 (6 bases). CDR3 sequence reads: CASSQDSGAYGYTF. As DNA, the CDR3 is TGCGCCAGCAGCCAAGATTCAGGGGCCTATGGCTACACCTTC.